The T cell receptor beta chain described here comes from a study of blood T cell repertoires in COVID-19. Study context: Samples came from the United States, Italy and Spain, spanning acute and convalescent COVID-19. From T cells, B-cell-depleted T cells, or PBMCs came the material, which was cDNA or gDNA.

How the authors handled the data: How many nucleated cells were present was estimated from reference gene primer amplification. Here immunoSEQ multiplex PCR was the method, and the copy in TCRdb shows in-frame clones only, minus some. V, J and clone size are those of that table, while D and trimming were read from the DNA. The sample has some 70,000 clones; over 70% are singletons. The germline gives CDR1 SGHTA, CDR2 FQGNSA. The CDR3 has 18 amino acids. V lost 1 base, J lost 3 bases, and 19 bases lay in between. The sequence was collected from a man between 50 and 59 years old with active COVID-19. The specimen was peripheral blood. J is TRBJ2-1 and V is TRBV7-2, with D perhaps TRBD2 (8 bases). CDR3 sequence (DNA): TGTGCCAGCAGCTTAGAAGGCGGGGGGACAGAGTACTACAATGAGCAGTTCTTC. Amino acids: CASSLEGGGTEYYNEQFF.